The 9 T cell receptor beta chains presented below share a single source sample, sequenced in a study of cytomegalovirus exposure and HLA in healthy donors. PCR amplification relied on 60 Vbeta primers (plus 13 Jbeta primers). Assay used: immunoSEQ multiplex PCR; TCRdb lists only in-frame clones, some missing. The table has 95,000 to 150,000 clones, around 86% seen once. The sample comprised PBMCs. Every receptor here comes from a man aged 25 to 40 in good health and CMV-seronegative.

DNA of the CDR3: TGCGCCAGCAGTGAGTCTGCGGGGCGTAATTCACCCCTCCACTTT. Its translation: CASSESAGRNSPLHF. The chain employs TRBV10-1 and TRBJ1-6, with a possible D match to TRBD1 (5 bases). V was shortened by 0 bases and J by 6 bases, with 9 bases between the two germline ends. Germline assignment: CDR1 WNHNN and CDR2 SYGVQD (reference sequence). The CDR3 has 15 residues.

J is TRBJ2-1 and V is TRBV5-1, with D uncertain. CDR3 length: 14 amino acids. Germline CDR1 reads SGHRS; CDR2 reads YFSETQ. The V end lost 4 bases, the J end lost 9 bases, and 17 bases lay between the germline ends. CDR3 protein: CASSPDQVNGEQFF. CDR3 coding DNA: TGCGCCAGCAGCCCCGACCAGGTCAACGGTGAGCAGTTCTTC.

The CDR3 region has the DNA TGTGCCAGTGTTCGGGGAAGGGGGGGGCCTTCTTCCTACGAGCAGTACTTC. Translation: CASVRGRGGPSSYEQYF. The chain recombines TRBV11-2 with TRBJ2-7; D is possibly TRBD2 (7 bases). Germline V gene lookup returns CDR1 SGHAT and CDR2 FQNNGV. This CDR3 region has 17 residues. V lost 9 bases to trimming and J lost 1 base, with 25 bases between them. The complete variable domain, with remaining parts taken from reference TRBV11-2 and TRBJ2-7, reads EAGVAQSPRYKIIEKRQSVAFWCNPISGHATLYWYQQILGQGPKLLIQFQNNGVVDDSQLPKDRFSAERLKGVDSTLKIQPAKLEDSAVYLCASVRGRGGPSSYEQYFGPGTRLTVT.

The chain links TRBV14 to TRBJ2-4, with 14 bases aligning to TRBD2. Per the germline V gene, CDR1 is SGHDN and CDR2 is FVKESK. V gave up 5 bases and J gave up 0 bases; unmatched junction bases: 6. The CDR3 has 18 amino acids. As DNA, the CDR3 is TGTGCCAGCAGCTACCGGACTAGCGGGGGGCTAGCCAAAAACATTCAGTACTTC. Translated, it gives CASSYRTSGGLAKNIQYF.

The gene calls are TRBV7-4 and TRBJ2-7; tentatively, D is TRBD1 (5 bases). The germline V and J ends were trimmed by 2 bases and 6 bases, with 8 bases remaining between them. The CDR3 sequence is 12 residues long. The germline V gene has CDR1 SGHVT and CDR2 SQSDAQ. For the CDR3, the DNA is TGTGCCAGCAGCTTACTGGGGCGCGAGCAGTACTTC. Translation gives CASSLLGREQYF.

The chain links TRBV6-5 to TRBJ1-2; unclear D gene. Germline loops: CDR1 MNHEY, CDR2 SVGAGI. Trimming took 5 bases from V and 2 from J, leaving 9 bases between them. This CDR3 has 13 amino acids. The CDR3 region has the DNA TGTGCCAGCAGTCCTCTTATCAACTATGGCTACACCTTC. It translates to CASSPLINYGYTF.

The rearrangement uses TRBV5-1 and TRBJ2-7; D is possibly TRBD1 (6 bases). Germline lookup yields CDR1 SGHRS and CDR2 YFSETQ. V was shortened by 4 bases and J by 0 bases, with 11 bases between the two germline ends. The CDR3 runs to 14 residues. The CDR3 coding sequence is TGCGCCAGCAGCCTCAGGGACAACTCCTACGAGCAGTACTTC. The encoded protein is CASSLRDNSYEQYF.

This rearrangement joins TRBV9 to TRBJ2-3; tentative D call: TRBD2 (6 bases). This CDR3 comprises 15 residues. Germline V lookup: CDR1 SGDLS, CDR2 YYNGEE. The ends were cut back, 1 base at V and 1 base at J, with 10 bases in the middle. DNA for the CDR3: TGTGCCAGCAGCGTATCCCCGGGGGGCACAGATACGCAGTATTTT. Its translation is CASSVSPGGTDTQYF.

Only a few counts were recorded for this clone. At one of its ends the junction is not consistent with the germline gene, which may arise from a read error. The chain uses TRBV5-1 and TRBJ2-6; TRBD1 matches at 7 bases. CDR3 size: 18 residues. CDR1 SGHRS and CDR2 YFSETQ come from the germline V gene. This CDR3 is CASSSGRTGPVGANGLTF. DNA for the CDR3: TGCGCCAGCAGCTCGGGAAGGACAGGCCCGGTTGGGGCCAACGGCCTGACTTTC.